This T cell receptor (beta chain) was sequenced for a study of T cell responses to AZD1222 COVID-19 vaccine. General study findings and limits: The study found Spike-specific TCR breadth and depth rose after two AZD1222 doses. Repertoire sampling happened only post peak T cell response. Most donors were white British, females outnumbered males, and clonal diversity was possibly underestimated.

This CDR3 has 12 residues. Trimming pared 4 bases from V and 6 bases from J, leaving 10 bases between. CDR1 is MDHEN and CDR2 is SYDVKM in the germline V gene. As regards this clone: Its target is not known.

The repertoire was sequenced with immunoSEQ multiplex PCR; TCRdb's copy has only in-frame clones and lacks some. The sample lists about 120,000 clones; just over 85% were seen once. V gene TRBV28 combines with J gene TRBJ2-7, with D unresolved. Sequences were derived from peripheral blood, sampled on day 0 of MenACWY control vaccination. The clonotype originates from an adult in good health. This CDR3 is CASSWSLSEQYF. As DNA, the CDR3 is TGTGCCAGCAGTTGGAGTCTATCCGAGCAGTACTTC.